These 18 T cell receptor beta chains were all obtained from the same sample, sequenced in a study of PD-1 blockade in classical Hodgkin lymphoma (TCRdb year 2020). The time point label, as the study defines it: cycle 2 day 1 (C2D1) of nivolumab. Every trial patient had relapsed after autologous stem cell transplantation, and cohorts A, B and C differed in prior brentuximab vedotin exposure. Library preparation was by the immunoSEQ multiplex PCR assay. This is the immuneACCESS table as TCRdb keeps it, with only in-frame sequences that have V and J called. A part of the clones is gone; compared with another copy, unresolved V genes explain less than half, and the rest is unexplained. The sample yields 30,000 or so clones; over 70% were counted once. The ten largest clones take up roughly 4% of the sample. The input for sequencing was peripheral blood mononuclear cells (PBMCs), taken before the second cycle of nivolumab. Source of these receptors: a human donor with classical Hodgkin lymphoma.

The gene calls are TRBV5-1 and TRBJ2-3, with 13 bases identical to TRBD2. The CDR3 loop spans 16 amino acids. Unmatched junction bases numbered 7, after V lost 4 bases and J lost 5 bases. From germline, CDR1 is SGHRS and CDR2 YFSETQ. Here the CDR3 reads CASSPGLAGEIDTQYF. DNA for the CDR3: TGCGCCAGCAGCCCAGGACTAGCGGGAGAAATAGATACGCAGTATTTT.

The V call is TRBV5-6, the J call TRBJ1-2; 7 positions match TRBD1. V lost 0 bases and J lost 7; bases outside the gene matches: 3. The V gene's germline CDR1 is SGHDT and CDR2 YYEEEE. The CDR3 loop spans 13 amino acids. The CDR3 protein is CASSLGSGGGYTF. DNA of the CDR3: TGTGCCAGCAGCTTGGGTTCAGGGGGTGGCTACACCTTC.

This clone has more than one count but fewer than ten. The rearrangement links TRBV28 to TRBJ1-5; D uncertain. In germline, CDR1 is MDHEN, CDR2 SYDVKM. V was shortened by 6 bases and J by 5 bases, with 14 bases between the two germline ends. CDR3 length equals 14 residues. The CDR3: CASSVGESHQPQHF. The CDR3 nucleotides are TGTGCCAGCAGCGTCGGGGAGTCCCATCAGCCCCAGCATTTT.

V and J are TRBV7-9 and TRBJ2-2; TRBD1 aligns across 10 bases. The CDR3 covers 15 residues. J lost 6 bases, V lost 3 bases, and 4 bases had no gene match. Germline-derived CDR1 and CDR2 are SEHNR and FQNEAQ (reference sequence). CDR3 DNA: TGTGCCAGCAGCTTGGGACAGGGGCAAGCCGGGGAGCTGTTTTTT. It codes for CASSLGQGQAGELFF.

The chain employs TRBV4-1 and TRBJ2-7, with 9 bases that match TRBD1. Germline lookup yields CDR1 MGHRA and CDR2 YSYEKL. This CDR3 contains 17 residues. V lost 1 base, J lost 7 bases, and 14 bases stayed unmatched. The DNA of the CDR3 is TGCGCCAGCAGCCAAGTCGGTTTGGGGACAGGGCTTGGGGAGCAGTACTTC. Amino acid sequence: CASSQVGLGTGLGEQYF.

The rearrangement joins TRBV5-4 to TRBJ2-5; TRBD2 matches 16 bases. There are 18 residues in the CDR3. Looked up from germline, CDR1 is SGHNT and CDR2 is YYREEE (reference sequence). J was trimmed by 4 bases and V by 4 bases; bases with no gene match: 10. The CDR3 protein is CASSPGTSGRAVGETQYF. The CDR3 DNA reads TGTGCCAGCAGCCCAGGGACTAGCGGGAGGGCCGTTGGAGAGACCCAGTACTTC.

The gene calls are TRBV4-1 and TRBJ1-2; D is unclear. Per germline, CDR1 MGHRA and CDR2 YSYEKL. The CDR3 totals 16 residues. Trimming stripped 0 bases from V and 4 bases from J, with 15 bases between. The CDR3 spells CASSQDPSGMTYGYTF. In DNA form, the CDR3 reads TGCGCCAGCAGCCAAGATCCCTCCGGCATGACCTATGGCTACACCTTC.

This chain connects TRBV9 to TRBJ2-5; 8 bases are shared with TRBD1. The CDR3 covers 14 residues. Germline CDR1 reads SGDLS; CDR2 reads YYNGEE. The junction had 6 bases not matched to a gene; V was cut back by 4 bases and J by 4 bases. CDR3 loop: CASSPWDRLETQYF. DNA of the CDR3: TGTGCCAGCAGCCCATGGGACAGGCTAGAGACCCAGTACTTC. The full variable domain, in which reference TRBV9 and TRBJ2-5 provide the parts outside the CDR3, is DSGVTQTPKHLITATGQRVTLRCSPRSGDLSVYWYQQSLDQGLQFLIQYYNGEERAKGNILERFSAQQFPDLHSELNLSSLELGDSALYFCASSPWDRLETQYFGPGTRLLVL.

The V gene is TRBV7-8, the J gene TRBJ2-7; D is unresolved. Germline lookup yields CDR1 SGHVS and CDR2 FQNEAQ. The CDR3 is 13 residues long. V was pared by 3 bases and J by 2 bases, with 8 bases between. CDR3 bases: TGTGCCAGCAGCTTGATTCATCCCTACGAGCAGTACTTC. It encodes CASSLIHPYEQYF.

This clone was picked up one time. The chain combines TRBV5-5 with TRBJ1-1, with a weak D call TRBD1 (5 bases). The germline V gene encodes CDR1 SGHKS and CDR2 YYEKEE (reference sequence). V dropped 0 bases and J dropped 11 bases, with 14 bases sitting between them. CDR3 length equals 13 residues. The CDR3, as DNA: TGTGCCAGCAGCTTGGCACTTCAGGGTTCGGCTTTCTTT. Amino acids: CASSLALQGSAFF.

This chain connects TRBV5-4 to TRBJ2-5; 7 nucleotides agree with TRBD2. CDR1 is SGHNT, CDR2 YYREEE, per germline (reference sequence). The ends lost 6 bases at V and 5 bases at J; junction bases unmatched: 13. CDR3 length: 15 residues. CDR3 protein: CASTRVGGRSETQYF. DNA for the CDR3: TGTGCCAGCACCCGGGTGGGCGGGAGATCTGAGACCCAGTACTTC.

This clone was observed a few times. The rearrangement joins TRBV14 to TRBJ1-2, with D unclear. Trimming took off 4 bases at V and 3 bases at J, with 12 bases between the two ends. CDR3 size: 14 residues. The germline CDR1 and CDR2 sequences are SGHDN and FVKESK. The CDR3 loop reads CASSPRGSHYGYTF. The DNA for the CDR3 is TGTGCCAGCAGCCCACGGGGATCTCACTATGGCTACACCTTC.

V gene TRBV2 combines with J gene TRBJ2-2, with 12 bases that match TRBD2. The CDR3 loop spans 17 amino acids. Germline loops: CDR1 SNHLY, CDR2 FYNNEI. V shed 6 bases and J 6 bases; nucleotides not matched to a gene: 11. The CDR3 DNA reads TGTGCCAGCAGGGGGACAAGGCTAGCGGGGGGGGCCGGGGAGCTGTTTTTT. It specifies CASRGTRLAGGAGELFF.

The chain couples TRBV6-6 to TRBJ2-1, with 11 bases that match TRBD2. V was pared by 4 bases and J by 8 bases, with 10 bases of the junction left unmatched. The germline CDR1 and CDR2 sequences are MNHNY and SVGAGI (reference sequence). The CDR3 extends over 16 amino acids. The CDR3 coding sequence is TGTGCCAGCAGTTCCTATAGCGGGGGGGCCATCGATGAGCAGTTCTTC. Translated, it gives CASSSYSGGAIDEQFF.

V and J are TRBV19 and TRBJ1-5, with D perhaps matching TRBD1 (6 bases). With 4 bases removed from V and 3 bases from J, the gap between germline ends came to 13 bases. The CDR3 spans 15 residues. Germline CDR1 LNHDA, CDR2 SQIVND (reference sequence). The CDR3 bases are TGTGCCAGTAGTAGGGGGCCCAGGAACAATCAGCCCCAGCATTTT. It yields the protein CASSRGPRNNQPQHF. Drawing the rest from reference TRBV19 and TRBJ1-5, the complete variable domain is DGGITQSPKYLFRKEGQNVTLSCEQNLNHDAMYWYRQDPGQGLRLIYYSQIVNDFQKGDIAEGYSVSREKKESFPLTVTSAQKNPTAFYLCASSRGPRNNQPQHFGDGTRLSIL.

The chain recombines TRBV6-1 with TRBJ2-7; maybe TRBD1 (5 bases). The CDR3 is 14 residues long. Germline V gene sequence: CDR1 MNHNS, CDR2 SASEGT. Trimming removed 1 base at V and 1 base at J, with 8 bases between. The CDR3 bases are TGTGCCAGCAGTGAAGTGGACAATTCCTACGAGCAGTACTTC. Protein product: CASSEVDNSYEQYF.

This chain's CDR3 is CASSLGPGAGYTF. In DNA form, the CDR3 reads TGTGCCAGCAGCTTAGGACCCGGGGCTGGCTACACCTTC. The V and J genes are TRBV7-9 and TRBJ1-2, with D possibly TRBD1 on 5 matching bases. This CDR3 has 13 residues. Germline CDR1 SEHNR, CDR2 FQNEAQ (reference sequence). Trimming removed 1 base from V and 7 bases from J, with 10 bases in between.

The genes are TRBV11-2 and TRBJ1-2; 7 positions match TRBD1. From germline, CDR1 is SGHAT and CDR2 FQNNGV. The junction had 15 bases not matched to a gene; V was cut back by 4 bases and J by 4 bases. The CDR3 spans 17 residues. The CDR3 nucleotides are TGTGCCAGCAGCTCCCCCGGGACAGACTCCCCAGTCTATGGCTACACCTTC. It codes for CASSSPGTDSPVYGYTF.